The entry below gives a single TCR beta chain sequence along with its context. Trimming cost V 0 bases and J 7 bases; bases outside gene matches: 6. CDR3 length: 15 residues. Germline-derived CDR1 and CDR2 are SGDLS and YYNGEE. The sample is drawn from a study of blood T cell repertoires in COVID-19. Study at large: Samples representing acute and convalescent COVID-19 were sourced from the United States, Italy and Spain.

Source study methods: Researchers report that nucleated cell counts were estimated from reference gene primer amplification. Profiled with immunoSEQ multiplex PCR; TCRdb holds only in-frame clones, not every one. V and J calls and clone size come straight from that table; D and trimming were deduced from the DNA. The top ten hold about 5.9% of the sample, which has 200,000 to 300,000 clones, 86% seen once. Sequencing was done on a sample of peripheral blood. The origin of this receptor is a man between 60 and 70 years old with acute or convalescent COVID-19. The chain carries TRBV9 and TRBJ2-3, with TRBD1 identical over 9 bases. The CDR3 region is CASSVEDRGGNTQYF. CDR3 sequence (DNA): TGTGCCAGCAGCGTAGAGGACAGGGGCGGGAATACGCAGTATTTT.